This T cell receptor (beta chain) was identified in a study of blood T cells in healthy people across ages. Using a J-beta primer mix together with a sample-barcoded 5' primer, a second PCR was run for roughly 6 to 12 cycles. Each CDR3 protein gets one entry after TCRdb re-called the 5' RACE reads with MiXCR. The sample holds some 1.4 million distinct CDR3 sequences, roughly 40% seen once. Trimming left V 0 bases short and J 11 bases short, with 20 bases between. Germline loops: CDR1 MNHEY, CDR2 SMNVEV (reference sequence). The CDR3 extends over 16 amino acids. The source is a woman under 30 in good health. Sequenced: blood. This chain joins TRBV27 and TRBJ2-1; D is unclear. The CDR3 coding sequence is TGTGCCAGCAGTTTATCCGGAGCCCCCCAAGGTCCGAAGCAGTTCTTC. Protein: CASSLSGAPQGPKQFF.